The 14 T cell receptor beta chains presented below share a single source sample, sequenced in a study of human CD4 T cells and Enterobacteriaceae. The protocol was immunoSEQ multiplex PCR, while the TCRdb copy is restricted to in-frame clones and leaves out a portion. This table holds some 30,000 clones, 70% to 85% found once. All CD4+ cells other than CD45RA+CCR7+CD95- naive cells were sorted as memory, over 95% pure. Sequenced input: memory CD4+ T cells from blood. These receptors were taken from a human donor in good health.

This sequence joins TRBV19 and TRBJ2-2; D gene ambiguous. The CDR3 spans 14 residues. The germline gives CDR1 LNHDA, CDR2 SQIVND (reference sequence). The V and J ends lost 5 bases and 5 bases respectively, with 12 bases between them. The CDR3 here is CASSVQHGTGELFF. CDR3 nucleotides: TGTGCCAGTAGTGTCCAACATGGAACCGGGGAGCTGTTTTTT.

This chain uses TRBV6-4 with TRBJ2-6; D is unresolved. Trimming pared 7 bases from V and 0 bases from J, leaving 4 bases between. The CDR3 covers 13 residues. Looked up from germline, CDR1 is MRHNA and CDR2 is SNTAGT. Written as DNA, the CDR3 is TGTGCCAGCAAGCCCTCTGGGGCCAACGTCCTGACTTTC. It codes for CASKPSGANVLTF.

The chain combines TRBV14 with TRBJ1-2; D uncertain. The germline V gene has CDR1 SGHDN and CDR2 FVKESK. V shed 1 base and J shed 2 bases, with 5 bases lying between them. CDR3 length equals 13 residues. The CDR3 sequence: CASSQGRNYGYTF. The CDR3, as DNA: TGTGCCAGCAGCCAAGGAAGGAACTATGGCTACACCTTC.

The genes are TRBV6-6 and TRBJ2-5; 9 bases agree with TRBD2. CDR3 length equals 12 residues. Trimming removed 7 bases from V and 4 bases from J; junction bases left unmatched: 1. Germline-derived CDR1 and CDR2 are MNHNY and SVGAGI (reference sequence). Here the CDR3 reads CASNSGRETQYF. The CDR3 DNA follows: TGTGCCAGCAATAGCGGGAGAGAGACCCAGTACTTC.

The chain is built from TRBV30 and TRBJ1-1; D unclear. There are 12 residues in the CDR3. The germline CDR1 and CDR2 sequences are GTSNPN and SVGIG (reference sequence). Trimming took 3 bases from V and 5 from J, leaving 10 bases between them. Written as DNA, the CDR3 is TGTGCCTGGAGGCGGGGAGAAACTGAAGCTTTCTTT. Its protein product is CAWRRGETEAFF.

This chain uses TRBV18 with TRBJ2-2; 9 nucleotides agree with TRBD1. The CDR3 loop spans 16 amino acids. Germline lookup yields CDR1 KGHSH and CDR2 LQKENI. J gave up 6 bases and V 3 bases, and 8 bases lay outside the gene matches. The CDR3: CASSPFQGQGSGELFF. The CDR3 coding sequence is TGTGCCAGCTCACCGTTTCAGGGACAGGGTTCCGGGGAGCTGTTTTTT.

This clone showed up just a few times. The chain is built from TRBV6-1 and TRBJ1-4; the D is unclear. The CDR3 has 12 residues. The germline V gene has CDR1 MNHNS and CDR2 SASEGT. Trimming took 3 bases from V and 16 from J, leaving 15 bases between them. The CDR3 DNA follows: TGTGCCAGCAGTGATGCCCCGGGCTCGGAGTTTTTT. Amino acid sequence: CASSDAPGSEFF.

The chain couples TRBV5-1 to TRBJ2-3; 12 bases line up with TRBD2. J lost 4 bases, V lost 0 bases, and 6 bases had no gene match. The CDR3 extends over 17 amino acids. Germline values: CDR1 SGHRS, CDR2 YFSETQ. DNA for the CDR3: TGCGCCAGCAGCTTGGGAGTGACTAGCGGGAGCCCAGATACGCAGTATTTT. Its protein is CASSLGVTSGSPDTQYF.

J is TRBJ2-2 and V is TRBV9, with D possibly matching TRBD1 (6 bases). V lost 5 bases and J lost 3, with 11 bases in between. Germline V lookup: CDR1 SGDLS, CDR2 YYNGEE. The CDR3 is made up of 14 amino acids. CDR3 coding DNA: TGTGCCAGCAGAGAGGGGGTCGACACCGGGGAGCTGTTTTTT. Amino acid sequence: CASREGVDTGELFF. Combining the CDR3 with reference TRBV9 and TRBJ2-2 gives the whole variable domain DSGVTQTPKHLITATGQRVTLRCSPRSGDLSVYWYQQSLDQGLQFLIQYYNGEERAKGNILERFSAQQFPDLHSELNLSSLELGDSALYFCASREGVDTGELFFGEGSRLTVL.

J is TRBJ1-1 and V is TRBV11-3; TRBD1 matches 11 bases. Germline loops: CDR1 SGHNT, CDR2 YENEEA. CDR3 length equals 18 residues. Trimming cost V 5 bases and J 3 bases; bases outside gene matches: 14. The CDR3 DNA is TGTGCCAGCAGCCCCTCCGGACAGGGGGCGACGAGGGACACTGAAGCTTTCTTT. This codes for CASSPSGQGATRDTEAFF.

This clone appeared a single time. The chain joins TRBV19 to TRBJ1-2; 9 bases are a match to TRBD1. There are 15 residues in the CDR3. Germline CDR1 is LNHDA and CDR2 is SQIVND (reference sequence). V shed 6 bases, J shed 0 bases, and the junction held 5 bases outside the gene matches. CDR3 region: CASRIGTGPNYGYTF. CDR3 DNA sequence: TGTGCCAGTAGGATCGGGACAGGGCCTAACTATGGCTACACCTTC.

CDR3 protein: CASRVAGYGYTF. Written as DNA, the CDR3 is TGTGCCAGCAGGGTTGCAGGGTATGGCTACACCTTC. The chain combines TRBV28 with TRBJ1-2, with a possible D match to TRBD1 (5 bases). The CDR3 extends over 12 amino acids. Looked up from germline, CDR1 is MDHEN and CDR2 is SYDVKM. V was trimmed by 6 bases and J by 5 bases, leaving 10 bases between them.

The chain joins TRBV6-1 to TRBJ1-4; possible D gene TRBD1, 5 bases. There are 15 residues in the CDR3. The V end lost 6 bases, the J end lost 3 bases, and 14 bases lay between the germline ends. Germline loops: CDR1 MNHNS, CDR2 SASEGT. Here the CDR3 reads CASRSPGGANEKLFF. DNA of the CDR3: TGTGCCAGCAGATCCCCGGGGGGGGCTAATGAAAAACTGTTTTTT.

The rearrangement joins TRBV2 to TRBJ2-5, with 11 bases aligning to TRBD1. This CDR3 has 13 amino acids. V lost 9 bases and J lost 1; bases outside the gene matches: 1. CDR1 SNHLY and CDR2 FYNNEI come from the germline V gene. As DNA, the CDR3 is TGTGCCAGGGGGACAGGGGGCCAAGAGACCCAGTACTTC. It encodes CARGTGGQETQYF.